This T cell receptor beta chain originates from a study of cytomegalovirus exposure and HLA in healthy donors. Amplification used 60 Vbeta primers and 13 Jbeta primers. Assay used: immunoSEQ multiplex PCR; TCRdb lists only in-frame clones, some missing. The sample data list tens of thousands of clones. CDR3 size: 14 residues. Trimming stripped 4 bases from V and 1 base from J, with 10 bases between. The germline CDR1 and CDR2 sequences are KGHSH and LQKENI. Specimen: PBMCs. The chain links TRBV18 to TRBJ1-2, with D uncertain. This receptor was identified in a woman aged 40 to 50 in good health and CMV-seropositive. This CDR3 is CASSQSQVNYGYTF. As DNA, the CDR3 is TGTGCCAGCTCACAATCCCAGGTTAACTATGGCTACACCTTC.